This T cell receptor (beta chain) was observed in a study of CD8+ T cells in alopecia areata. Study observations and caveats: Sequences from scalp samples also cover resident alphabeta T cells of normal skin. With patients, TCR sharing proved less clear than in mice, a difference possibly related to HLA. Higher clonality and more expanded CD8+ clones appeared in lesional than normal scalp.

Cell sorting on a FACSAria was used to separate CD4+ and CD8+ T cells from the PBMCs. Note on this clone: Its antigen is as yet unknown. Other nucleotide sequences from this sample produce the same CDR3.

The ends were cut back, 0 bases at V and 6 bases at J, with 7 bases in the middle. This CDR3 region has 13 residues. Germline CDR1 and CDR2: SGDLS and YYNGEE. cDNA prepared by RNA extraction and subsequent reverse transcription served as the template for sequencing. Libraries were prepared by immunoSEQ multiplex PCR; TCRdb keeps only in-frame clonotypes and omits some of them. The table lists 200,000 or so clones, roughly 50% of them singletons, with under 5% in the top ten. The material sequenced was CD8+ T cells sorted from blood. This chain joins TRBV9 and TRBJ1-5; no definite D call. This clonotype originated in a human donor in good health. The CDR3 here is CASSVGTGQPQHF. The CDR3 DNA reads TGTGCCAGCAGCGTAGGGACGGGTCAGCCCCAGCATTTT.